One and the same sample provided the 15 T cell receptor beta chains below, sequenced in a study of T cell responses to AZD1222 COVID-19 vaccine. Sequencing was performed with immunoSEQ multiplex PCR; in TCRdb, only in-frame clones are kept and a portion is missing. The sample carries about 130,000 clones, roughly 86% recorded once. The material was peripheral blood, obtained on day 0 of AZD1222 vaccination. The receptor source for this set is an adult in good health.

In regard to this clone: Lacking the conserved final phenylalanine or tryptophan, this CDR3 likely reflects a read error. The limits of the CDR3 on the DNA are not certain, so only TCRdb's listed CDR3 is given. This CDR3 is CASRLVAGGMEMG. The chain uses TRBV12-2 and TRBJ2-7; TRBD1 is the table's D call, not checked against the DNA. TRBV12-2 is assigned pseudogene status. Ends included, the CDR3 has 13 residues.

The chain couples TRBV30 to TRBJ2-3; TRBD1 matches 12 bases. In germline, CDR1 is GTSNPN, CDR2 SVGIG (reference sequence). The CDR3 covers 16 residues. Losses at the gene ends were 0 bases for V and 5 bases for J; bases not matched to a gene: 6. The CDR3 sequence: CAWSVGGQGARDTQYF. DNA of the CDR3: TGTGCCTGGAGTGTAGGGGGACAGGGGGCAAGAGATACGCAGTATTTT.

The rearrangement uses TRBV19 and TRBJ1-4, with TRBD1 identical over 8 bases. This CDR3 comprises 14 residues. CDR1 is LNHDA, CDR2 SQIVND, per germline (reference sequence). The V gene end was trimmed by 6 bases and the J gene end by 8 bases; junction bases not matched to a gene: 8. CDR3 in amino acids: CASSAGTGDEKLFF. DNA for the CDR3: TGTGCCAGTAGCGCCGGGACAGGAGACGAAAAACTGTTTTTT. Filled out from reference TRBV19 and TRBJ1-4, the complete variable domain reads DGGITQSPKYLFRKEGQNVTLSCEQNLNHDAMYWYRQDPGQGLRLIYYSQIVNDFQKGDIAEGYSVSREKKESFPLTVTSAQKNPTAFYLCASSAGTGDEKLFFGSGTQLSVL.

This rearrangement joins TRBV2 to TRBJ1-5; TRBD1 is a possible D gene (5 bases). Trimming stripped 4 bases from V and 3 bases from J, with 10 bases between. This CDR3 is built from 14 residues. Germline V lookup: CDR1 SNHLY, CDR2 FYNNEI. The CDR3 coding sequence is TGTGCCAGCAGTGTTTCGGGACCCAATCAGCCCCAGCATTTT. Translated, it gives CASSVSGPNQPQHF.

This clone was detected once. The rearrangement joins TRBV25-1 to TRBJ1-4, with D possibly being TRBD1 (6 bases). The germline gives CDR1 MGHDK, CDR2 SYGVNS. V lost 1 base and J 3 bases, leaving 9 bases between the germline ends. The CDR3 is made up of 15 amino acids. The DNA of the CDR3 is TGTGCCAGCAGTGAATCGGGGGCTGCTAATGAAAAACTGTTTTTT. It yields the protein CASSESGAANEKLFF.

This clone was detected a few times. The chain links TRBV30 to TRBJ1-3; D gene ambiguous. The V end was cut by 4 bases, the J end by 2 bases, with 9 bases between. The germline V gene encodes CDR1 GTSNPN and CDR2 SVGIG (reference sequence). The CDR3 loop spans 13 amino acids. The CDR3 here is CAWKKDAGNTIYF. For the CDR3, the DNA is TGTGCCTGGAAAAAGGACGCTGGAAACACCATATATTTT.

The genes are TRBV5-8 and TRBJ2-7; 7 bases are a match to TRBD2. Germline trimming cut 3 bases from V and 0 bases from J; bases unmatched to any gene: 6. CDR1 and CDR2 (germline): SGHTS, YDEGEE. CDR3 length: 15 residues. CDR3 sequence (DNA): TGTGCCAGCAGCTGGGGGGGACTTAGCTCCTACGAGCAGTACTTC. It yields the protein CASSWGGLSSYEQYF.

V usage is TRBV5-1 and J usage is TRBJ2-1; TRBD2 might be the D (5 bases). Germline assignment: CDR1 SGHRS and CDR2 YFSETQ. V gave up 0 bases and J gave up 5 bases, with 12 bases separating them. There are 15 residues in the CDR3. The DNA of the CDR3 is TGCGCCAGCAGCTTGGGATGGACTGACAACAATGAGCAGTTCTTC. It yields the protein CASSLGWTDNNEQFF.

The chain employs TRBV5-4 and TRBJ1-1; a weak D match, TRBD1 (6 bases). CDR1 is SGHNT, CDR2 YYREEE, per germline (reference sequence). This CDR3 comprises 15 residues. The V end was cut by 0 bases, the J end by 0 bases, with 9 bases between. The CDR3 nucleotides read TGTGCCAGCAGCTTGGTCGGACAGATGAACACTGAAGCTTTCTTT. Translation: CASSLVGQMNTEAFF.

The chain links TRBV19 to TRBJ1-3; a weak D match, TRBD1 (5 bases). V lost 7 bases to trimming and J lost 0 bases, with 16 bases between them. Per the germline V gene, CDR1 is LNHDA and CDR2 is SQIVND (reference sequence). The CDR3 has 16 amino acids. The CDR3 loop reads CASTLQGFGSGNTIYF. In nucleotides, the CDR3 is TGTGCCAGTACTCTCCAGGGTTTCGGCTCTGGAAACACCATATATTTT.

CDR3 coding DNA: TGTGCCAGCTCACCTGGGGCAGAGTACTATGGCTACACCTTC. This sequence encodes CASSPGAEYYGYTF. The rearrangement uses TRBV18 and TRBJ1-2; tentative D call: TRBD1 (5 bases). This CDR3 has 14 amino acids. Germline V CDR1 and CDR2: KGHSH, LQKENI. Trimming removed 3 bases at V and 3 bases at J, with 11 bases between.

The chain combines TRBV19 with TRBJ2-2; 8 bases align to TRBD2. This CDR3 is built from 14 residues. Losses at the gene ends were 6 bases for V and 5 bases for J; bases not matched to a gene: 5. CDR1 is LNHDA and CDR2 is SQIVND in the germline V gene (reference sequence). The CDR3 protein is CASSYGTSTGELFF. The CDR3 DNA follows: TGTGCCAGTAGCTACGGGACTAGTACCGGGGAGCTGTTTTTT.

This chain links TRBV9 with TRBJ1-1; TRBD1 might be the D (5 bases). The CDR3 loop spans 14 amino acids. The ends were cut back, 4 bases at V and 12 bases at J, with 22 bases in the middle. Germline values: CDR1 SGDLS, CDR2 YYNGEE. The CDR3 nucleotides read TGTGCCAGCAGCCCCTACGGAACAGGCGGGGAATCTTTCTTT. Its translation: CASSPYGTGGESFF.

V is TRBV9 and J is TRBJ2-3, with D possibly matching TRBD2 (6 bases). Germline CDR1 reads SGDLS; CDR2 reads YYNGEE. The V end was cut by 4 bases, the J end by 0 bases, with 12 bases between. The CDR3 totals 15 residues. This chain's CDR3 is CASSTGTSSTDTQYF. The CDR3 region has the DNA TGTGCCAGCAGCACCGGGACTTCTAGCACAGATACGCAGTATTTT.

This clone was counted a single time. The chain is built from TRBV12-1 and TRBJ2-4. TRBV12-1 is an annotated pseudogene. There are 17 residues in the CDR3. DNA of the CDR3: TGTGCCAGCAGCTTTGTGTGGCTTTCTTACAAGGGTAGGATTCAGTACTTC. Translated: CASSFVWLSYKGRIQYF.